This T cell receptor beta chain came from a study of blood T cell repertoires in COVID-19. Background on the study: The samples span acute and convalescent COVID-19 from the United States, Italy and Spain. T cells, B-cell-depleted T cells, or PBMCs supplied cDNA or gDNA.

Original handling: Amplifying reference gene primers gave estimates of nucleated cell counts. The table came from immunoSEQ multiplex PCR; TCRdb's copy has only in-frame clones and leaves some out. From that table come the V and J calls and clone size; the DNA was used to work out D and trimming. Among about 160,000 clones listed, roughly 84% were seen once. The table lists this clone with a count of one. The CDR3 contains 16 residues. Trimming at V came to 2 bases and at J to 3 bases, leaving 6 bases not matched to a gene. CDR1 SGHTA and CDR2 FQGNSA come from the germline V gene. This receptor was taken from a woman of 80 years or more with active or convalescent COVID-19. This chain uses TRBV7-2 with TRBJ2-1, with TRBD2 identical over 8 bases. The sequencing input was peripheral blood. As DNA, the CDR3 is TGTGCCAGCAGCTTAAATTCTCGGGGGGGCTACAATGAGCAGTTCTTC. Its protein is CASSLNSRGGYNEQFF.